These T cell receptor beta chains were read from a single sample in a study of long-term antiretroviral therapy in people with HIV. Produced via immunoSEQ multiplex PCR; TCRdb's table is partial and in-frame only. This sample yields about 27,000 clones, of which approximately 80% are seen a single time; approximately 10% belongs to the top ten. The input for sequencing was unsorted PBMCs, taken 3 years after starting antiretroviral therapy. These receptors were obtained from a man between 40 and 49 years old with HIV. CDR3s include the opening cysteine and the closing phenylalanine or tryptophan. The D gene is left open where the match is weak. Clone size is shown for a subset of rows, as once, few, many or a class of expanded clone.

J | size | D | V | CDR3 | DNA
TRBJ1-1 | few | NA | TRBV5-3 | CARSLRPPNTEAFF | TGTGCCAGAAGCTTGAGACCCCCGAACACTGAAGCTTTCTTT
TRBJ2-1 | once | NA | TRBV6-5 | CASSYFQGPHNEQFF | TGTGCCAGCAGTTACTTTCAAGGCCCCCACAATGAGCAGTTCTTC
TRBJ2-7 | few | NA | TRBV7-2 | CASSLAFTGFYEQYF | TGTGCCAGCAGCTTAGCGTTCACAGGTTTCTACGAGCAGTACTTC
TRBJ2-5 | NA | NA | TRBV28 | CASSPKTGRDGQGTQYF | TGTGCCAGCAGCCCCAAGACCGGACGTGATGGGCAAGGGACCCAGTACTTC
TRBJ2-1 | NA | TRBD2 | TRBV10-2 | CASSHSGGLNEQFF | TGCGCCAGCAGTCATAGCGGGGGCCTCAATGAGCAGTTCTTC
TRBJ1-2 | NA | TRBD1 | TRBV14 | CASSHPLGQGDYGYTF | TGTGCCAGCAGCCACCCCCTGGGACAGGGGGACTATGGCTACACCTTC
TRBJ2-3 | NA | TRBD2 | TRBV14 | CASSQDLGLAGQYF | TGTGCCAGCAGCCAAGACCTCGGACTAGCGGGGCAGTATTTT
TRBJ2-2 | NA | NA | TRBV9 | CASSPTPGLGNTGELFF | TGTGCCAGCAGCCCCACCCCGGGGTTGGGCAACACCGGGGAGCTGTTTTTT
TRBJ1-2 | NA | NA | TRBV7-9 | CASSSTHSVDGYTF | TGTGCCAGCAGCTCAACCCACTCGGTGGATGGCTACACCTTC
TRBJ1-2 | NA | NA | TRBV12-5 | CASGFGGIGGYTF | TGTGCTAGTGGTTTCGGGGGGATTGGTGGCTACACCTTC
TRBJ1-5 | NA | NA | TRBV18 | CASSPGLGKGNQPQHF | TGTGCCAGCTCACCGGGGTTGGGAAAAGGGAATCAGCCCCAGCATTTT
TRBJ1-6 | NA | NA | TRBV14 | CASSQGRDNSYNSPLHF | TGTGCCAGCAGCCAAGGGCGGGACAACTCCTATAATTCACCCCTCCACTTT
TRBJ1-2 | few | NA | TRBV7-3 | CASSQVPDRTNYGYTF | TGTGCCAGCAGCCAAGTCCCCGACAGGACTAACTATGGCTACACCTTC
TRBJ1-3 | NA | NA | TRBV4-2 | CASSQERGIRNTIYF | TGTGCCAGCAGCCAAGAGAGGGGAATAAGAAACACCATATATTTT
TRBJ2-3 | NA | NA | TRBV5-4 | CASSLQGLGTDTQYF | TGTGCCAGCAGCCTACAGGGACTTGGCACAGATACGCAGTATTTT
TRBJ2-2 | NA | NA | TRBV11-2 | CASSLDFAGPNTGELFF | TGTGCCAGCAGCTTAGACTTCGCGGGGCCCAACACCGGGGAGCTGTTTTTT
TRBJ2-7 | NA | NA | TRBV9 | CASSVEEGAREQYF | TGTGCCAGCAGCGTAGAGGAGGGGGCGAGGGAGCAGTACTTC
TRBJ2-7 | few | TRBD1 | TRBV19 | CASSIRDRSYEQYF | TGTGCCAGTAGTATAAGGGACAGATCCTACGAGCAGTACTTC
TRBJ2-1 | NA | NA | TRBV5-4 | CASSLRGFYNEQFF | TGTGCCAGCAGCTTGCGAGGGTTTTACAATGAGCAGTTCTTC
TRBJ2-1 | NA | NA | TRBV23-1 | CASLNRTATGSYNEQFF | TGCGCCAGCCTCAACAGGACAGCGACGGGCTCCTACAATGAGCAGTTCTTC
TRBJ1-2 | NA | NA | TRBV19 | CASRTVGAPYGYTF | TGTGCCAGTAGAACAGTCGGGGCCCCCTATGGCTACACCTTC
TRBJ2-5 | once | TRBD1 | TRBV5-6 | CASSAGTGRAQETQYF | TGTGCCAGCAGCGCCGGGACAGGAAGGGCCCAAGAGACCCAGTACTTC
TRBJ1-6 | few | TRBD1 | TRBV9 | CASSIGTGGNSPLHF | TGTGCCAGCAGCATCGGGACAGGGGGTAATTCACCCCTCCACTTT
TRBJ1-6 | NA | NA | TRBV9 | CASSQSSYNSPLHF | TGTGCCAGCAGCCAGAGCTCCTATAATTCACCCCTCCACTTT
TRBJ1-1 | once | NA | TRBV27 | CASSPAGQRNTEAFF | TGTGCCAGCAGTCCCGCGGGACAAAGGAACACTGAAGCTTTCTTT
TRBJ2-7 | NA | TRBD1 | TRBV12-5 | CASGLDPGGTGYYEQYF | TGTGCTAGTGGTTTGGACCCCGGCGGGACAGGGTACTACGAGCAGTACTTC
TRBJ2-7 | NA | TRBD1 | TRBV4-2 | CASSQEGQGANEQYF | TGTGCCAGCAGCCAAGAGGGACAGGGGGCGAACGAGCAGTACTTC
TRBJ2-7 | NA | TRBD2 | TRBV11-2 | CASSFGLAGGYEQYF | TGTGCCAGCAGCTTCGGACTAGCGGGAGGCTACGAGCAGTACTTC
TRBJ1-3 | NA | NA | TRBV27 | CASMGAFGNTIYF | TGTGCCAGCATGGGGGCTTTTGGAAACACCATATATTTT
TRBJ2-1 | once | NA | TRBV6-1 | CAIRGGRRNEQFF | TGTGCCATCCGTGGGGGACGGAGGAATGAGCAGTTCTTC
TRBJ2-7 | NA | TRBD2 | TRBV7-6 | CASSLVGTSGGAYEQYF | TGTGCCAGCAGCTTAGTAGGGACTAGCGGGGGGGCCTACGAGCAGTACTTC
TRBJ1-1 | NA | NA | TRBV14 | CASSPISGTEAFF | TGTGCCAGCAGCCCAATAAGCGGCACTGAAGCTTTCTTT
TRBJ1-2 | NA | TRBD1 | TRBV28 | CASSSGQGLKGYTF | TGTGCCAGCAGCTCCGGACAGGGTCTTAAAGGCTACACCTTC
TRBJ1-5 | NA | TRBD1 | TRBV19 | CASSFGTAYSNQPQHF | TGTGCCAGTAGTTTCGGGACAGCTTATAGCAATCAGCCCCAGCATTTT
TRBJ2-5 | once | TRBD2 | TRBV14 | CASSLLGLAGGLETQYF | TGTGCCAGCAGCCTACTTGGACTAGCGGGGGGGTTAGAGACCCAGTACTTC
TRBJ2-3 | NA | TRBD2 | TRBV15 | CATSRDLGLAGGGDTQYF | TGTGCCACCAGCAGAGATTTGGGGCTAGCGGGGGGAGGGGATACGCAGTATTTT
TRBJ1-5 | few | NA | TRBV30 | CAWSVHRDQPQHF | TGTGCCTGGAGTGTACACAGGGATCAGCCCCAGCATTTT
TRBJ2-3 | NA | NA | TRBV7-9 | CASSLAQGSTDTQYF | TGTGCCAGCAGCTTAGCGCAGGGGAGCACAGATACGCAGTATTTT
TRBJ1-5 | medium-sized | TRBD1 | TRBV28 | CASRRTGDNQPQHF | TGTGCCAGCAGACGGACAGGGGACAATCAGCCCCAGCATTTT
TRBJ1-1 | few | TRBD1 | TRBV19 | CASSRLSDRGFGTEAFF | TGTGCCAGTAGTAGACTGTCCGACAGGGGATTTGGCACTGAAGCTTTCTTT
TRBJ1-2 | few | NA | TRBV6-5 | CASSDPGADNYGYTF | TGTGCCAGCTCAGACCCGGGGGCGGATAACTATGGCTACACCTTC
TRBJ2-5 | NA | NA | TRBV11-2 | CASSSTGLETQYF | TGTGCCAGCAGCTCAACAGGGCTGGAGACCCAGTACTTC
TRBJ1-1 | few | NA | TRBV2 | CASSGEANTEAFF | TGTGCCAGCAGTGGAGAAGCGAACACTGAAGCTTTCTTT
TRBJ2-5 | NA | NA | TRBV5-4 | CASSARPAETQYF | TGTGCCAGCAGCGCCCGGCCGGCGGAGACCCAGTACTTC
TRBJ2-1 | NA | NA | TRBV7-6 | CASSSLAPNEQFF | TGTGCCAGCAGCTCCCTAGCTCCCAATGAGCAGTTCTTC
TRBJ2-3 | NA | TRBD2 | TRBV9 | CASSVALTGTSEDTQYF | TGTGCCAGCAGCGTAGCCCTGACCGGGACTAGCGAGGATACGCAGTATTTT
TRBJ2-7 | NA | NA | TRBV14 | CASSPTLTAQRNEQYF | TGTGCCAGCAGCCCGACTTTGACGGCCCAGCGGAACGAGCAGTACTTC
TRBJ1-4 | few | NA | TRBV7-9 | CASSFGEQVSEKLFF | TGTGCCAGCAGCTTTGGCGAACAGGTTTCTGAAAAACTGTTTTTT
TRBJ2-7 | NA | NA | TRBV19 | CATQFQGGNYEQYF | TGTGCCACACAATTCCAGGGAGGAAACTACGAGCAGTACTTC
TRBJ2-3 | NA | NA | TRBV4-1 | CASHPGAGTDTQYF | TGCGCCAGCCACCCCGGGGCGGGAACAGATACGCAGTATTTT